This TCR beta chain was found in a study of T cell changes during pregnancy in multiple sclerosis. Repertoires were generated with immunoSEQ multiplex PCR, while TCRdb's copy carries only in-frame clones and drops some. The sample has about 40,000 clones, about 92% seen once. This clone was seen a single time. The ends lost 6 bases at V and 7 bases at J; junction bases unmatched: 12. This CDR3 contains 15 residues. The V gene's germline CDR1 is LNHDA and CDR2 SQIVND (reference sequence). The source material was CD8+ T cells from peripheral blood mononuclear cells, sampled in the third trimester of pregnancy. The sequence was obtained from a female donor with multiple sclerosis, enrolled in a pregnancy study. The chain uses TRBV19 and TRBJ1-1; 9 bases align to TRBD1. The CDR3 DNA reads TGTGCCAGTAGGATGACAGGGGGTGCTATAAATGAAGCTTTCTTT. This translates into CASRMTGGAINEAFF.